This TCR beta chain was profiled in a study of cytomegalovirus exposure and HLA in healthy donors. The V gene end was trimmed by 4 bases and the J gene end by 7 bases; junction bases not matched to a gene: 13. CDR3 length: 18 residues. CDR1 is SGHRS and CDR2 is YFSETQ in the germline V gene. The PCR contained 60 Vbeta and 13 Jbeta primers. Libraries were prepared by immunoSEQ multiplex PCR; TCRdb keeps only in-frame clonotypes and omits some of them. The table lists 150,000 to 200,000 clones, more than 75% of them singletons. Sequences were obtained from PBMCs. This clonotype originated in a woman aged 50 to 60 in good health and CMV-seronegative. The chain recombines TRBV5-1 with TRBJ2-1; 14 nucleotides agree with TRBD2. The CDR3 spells CASSPKTSGGAWMNEQFF. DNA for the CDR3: TGCGCCAGCAGCCCTAAGACTAGCGGGGGGGCCTGGATGAATGAGCAGTTCTTC.